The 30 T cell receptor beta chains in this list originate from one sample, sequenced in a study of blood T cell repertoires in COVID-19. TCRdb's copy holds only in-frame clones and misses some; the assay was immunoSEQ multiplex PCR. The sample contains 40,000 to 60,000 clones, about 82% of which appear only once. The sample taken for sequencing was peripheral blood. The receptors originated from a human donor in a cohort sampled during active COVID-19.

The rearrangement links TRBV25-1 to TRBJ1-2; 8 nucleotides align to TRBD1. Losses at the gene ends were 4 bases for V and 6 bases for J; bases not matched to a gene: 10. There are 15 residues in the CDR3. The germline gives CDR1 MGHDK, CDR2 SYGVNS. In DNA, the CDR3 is TGTGCCAGCAGTGCACACGACAGGGGAGGAAATGGCTACACCTTC. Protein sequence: CASSAHDRGGNGYTF.

In nucleotides, the CDR3 is TGTGCCAGCACCCGGTGGGGGACAGGGAACTATGGCTACACCTTC. Protein sequence: CASTRWGTGNYGYTF. The chain carries TRBV7-2 and TRBJ1-2; 9 positions agree with TRBD1. J lost 2 bases, V lost 7 bases, and 8 bases had no gene match. The CDR3 covers 15 residues. The germline CDR1 and CDR2 sequences are SGHTA and FQGNSA.

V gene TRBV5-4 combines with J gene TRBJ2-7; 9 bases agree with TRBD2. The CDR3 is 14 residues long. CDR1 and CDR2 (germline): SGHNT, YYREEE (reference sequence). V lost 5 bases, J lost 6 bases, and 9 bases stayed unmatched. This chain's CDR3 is CASRLELAGPEQYF. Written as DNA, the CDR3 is TGTGCCAGCAGGCTCGAACTAGCGGGCCCCGAGCAGTACTTC.

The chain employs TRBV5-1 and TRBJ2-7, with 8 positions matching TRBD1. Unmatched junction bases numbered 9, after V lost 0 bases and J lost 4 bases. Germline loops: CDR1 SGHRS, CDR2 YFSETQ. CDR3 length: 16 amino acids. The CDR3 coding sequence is TGCGCCAGCAGCTTGGAGTCAGGGGGCTTCTTTTACGAGCAGTACTTC. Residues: CASSLESGGFFYEQYF.

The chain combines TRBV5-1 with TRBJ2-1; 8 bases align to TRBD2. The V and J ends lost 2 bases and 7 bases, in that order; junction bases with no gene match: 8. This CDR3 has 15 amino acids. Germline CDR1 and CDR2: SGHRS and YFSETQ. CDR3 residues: CASSFTGTRFNEQFF. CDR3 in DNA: TGCGCCAGCAGCTTCACCGGGACTAGATTTAATGAGCAGTTCTTC.

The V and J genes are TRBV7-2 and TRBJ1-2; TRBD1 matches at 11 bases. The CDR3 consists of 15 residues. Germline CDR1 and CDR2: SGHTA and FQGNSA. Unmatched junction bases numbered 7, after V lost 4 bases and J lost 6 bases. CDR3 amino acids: CASSSRTGGLDGYTF. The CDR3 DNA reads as TGTGCCAGCAGCTCGCGGACAGGGGGCTTAGATGGCTACACCTTC. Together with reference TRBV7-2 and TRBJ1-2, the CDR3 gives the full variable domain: GAGVSQSPSNKVTEKGKDVELRCDPISGHTALYWYRQSLGQGLEFLIYFQGNSAPDKSGLPSDRFSAERTGGSVSTLTIQRTQQEDSAVYLCASSSRTGGLDGYTFGSGTRLTVV.

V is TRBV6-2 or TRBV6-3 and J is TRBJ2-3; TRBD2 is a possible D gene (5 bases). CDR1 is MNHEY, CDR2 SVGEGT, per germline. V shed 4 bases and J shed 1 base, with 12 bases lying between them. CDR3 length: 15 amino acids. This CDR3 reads CASSWRAGGTDTQYF. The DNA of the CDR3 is TGTGCCAGCAGTTGGAGAGCCGGGGGCACAGATACGCAGTATTTT.

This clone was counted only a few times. In nucleotides, the CDR3 is TGTGCCTGGGCTCTGGACAGGGTGGGGACCGGGGAGCTGTTTTTT. Amino acid sequence: CAWALDRVGTGELFF. The V call is TRBV30, the J call TRBJ2-2; 8 nucleotides align to TRBD1. The V gene end was trimmed by 5 bases and the J gene end by 5 bases; junction bases not matched to a gene: 10. Germline V gene data show CDR1 as GTSNPN and CDR2 as SVGIG (reference sequence). CDR3 length: 15 residues. The whole variable domain, filled in from reference TRBV30 and TRBJ2-2, reads SQTIHQWPATLVQPVGSPLSLECTVEGTSNPNLYWYRQAAGRGLQLLFYSVGIGQISSEVPQNLSASRPQDRQFILSSKKLLLSDSGFYLCAWALDRVGTGELFFGEGSRLTVL.

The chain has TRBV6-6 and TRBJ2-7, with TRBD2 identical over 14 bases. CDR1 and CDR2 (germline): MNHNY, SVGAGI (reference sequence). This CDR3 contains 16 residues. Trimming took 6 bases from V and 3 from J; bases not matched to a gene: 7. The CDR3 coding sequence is TGTGCCAGCAGAGCCCCCGGACTAGCGGGGGGCTACGAGCAGTACTTC. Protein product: CASRAPGLAGGYEQYF.

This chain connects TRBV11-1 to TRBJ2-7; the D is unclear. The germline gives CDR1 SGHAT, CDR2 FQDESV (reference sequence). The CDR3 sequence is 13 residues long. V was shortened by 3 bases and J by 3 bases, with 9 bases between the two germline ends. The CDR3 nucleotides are TGTGCCAGCAGCTTGGAGAGCATCTACGAGCAGTACTTC. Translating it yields CASSLESIYEQYF.

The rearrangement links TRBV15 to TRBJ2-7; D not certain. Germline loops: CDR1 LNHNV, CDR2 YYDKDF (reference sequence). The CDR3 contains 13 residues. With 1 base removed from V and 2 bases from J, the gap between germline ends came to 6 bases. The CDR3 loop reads CATSRGVTYEQYF. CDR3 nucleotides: TGTGCCACCAGCAGAGGCGTAACCTACGAGCAGTACTTC.

CDR3 bases: TGCGCCAGCAGCCAAGATCCGGGTCCCTACGAGCAGTACTTC. As protein: CASSQDPGPYEQYF. The V gene is TRBV4-1, the J gene TRBJ2-7; no reliable D call. Germline lookup yields CDR1 MGHRA and CDR2 YSYEKL. V was trimmed by 0 bases and J by 2 bases, leaving 8 bases between them. The CDR3 loop spans 14 amino acids.

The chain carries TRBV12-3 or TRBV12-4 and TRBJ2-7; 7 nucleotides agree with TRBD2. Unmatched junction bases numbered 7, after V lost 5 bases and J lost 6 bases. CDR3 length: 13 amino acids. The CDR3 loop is CASSERGEGEQYF. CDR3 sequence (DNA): TGTGCCAGCAGTGAGCGGGGAGAGGGCGAGCAGTACTTC.

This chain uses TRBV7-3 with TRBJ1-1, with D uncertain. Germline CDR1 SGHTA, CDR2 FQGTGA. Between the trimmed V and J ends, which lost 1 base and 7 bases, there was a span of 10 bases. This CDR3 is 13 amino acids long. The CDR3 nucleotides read TGTGCCAGCAGCTTAAATCCCCAGATTGAAGCTTTCTTT. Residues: CASSLNPQIEAFF.

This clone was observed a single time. The CDR3 bases are TGTGCCAGCAGTGCCCGACAGTCCCCGAACACTGAAGCTTTCTTT. This gives the protein CASSARQSPNTEAFF. The chain joins TRBV25-1 to TRBJ1-1, with D possibly TRBD1 on 5 matching bases. Germline CDR1 and CDR2: MGHDK and SYGVNS. V was clipped by 4 bases and J by 1 base, with 13 bases between them. The CDR3 has 15 amino acids.

CDR3 coding DNA: TGCAGCGCGACAGGGAACTATGGCTACACCTTC. Protein: CSATGNYGYTF. V and J are TRBV29-1 and TRBJ1-2; 7 bases are shared with TRBD1. Germline trimming cut 7 bases from V and 2 bases from J; bases unmatched to any gene: 1. The CDR3 is 11 amino acids. Germline V gene lookup returns CDR1 SQVTM and CDR2 ANQGSEA.

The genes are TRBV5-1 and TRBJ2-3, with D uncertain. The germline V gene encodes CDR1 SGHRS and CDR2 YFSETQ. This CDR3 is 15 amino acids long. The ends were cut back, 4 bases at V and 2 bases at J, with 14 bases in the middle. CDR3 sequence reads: CASSPAEKVTDTQYF. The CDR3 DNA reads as TGCGCCAGCAGCCCTGCGGAAAAGGTCACAGATACGCAGTATTTT.

The CDR3 sequence: CASTPRAISGNTIYF. CDR3 sequence (DNA): TGTGCCAGCACCCCCAGGGCCATCTCTGGAAACACCATATATTTT. The J gene is TRBJ1-3, the V gene TRBV5-5; weak D call: TRBD1 (5 bases). The CDR3 extends over 15 amino acids. Trimming removed 6 bases at V and 0 bases at J, with 13 bases between. Germline CDR1 and CDR2: SGHKS and YYEKEE (reference sequence).

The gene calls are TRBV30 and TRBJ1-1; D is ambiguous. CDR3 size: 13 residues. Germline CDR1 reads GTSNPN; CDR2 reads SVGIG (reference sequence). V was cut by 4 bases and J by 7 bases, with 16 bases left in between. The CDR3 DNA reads TGTGCCTGGATGGGAGGGCCAGGATTTGAAGCTTTCTTT. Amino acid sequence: CAWMGGPGFEAFF.

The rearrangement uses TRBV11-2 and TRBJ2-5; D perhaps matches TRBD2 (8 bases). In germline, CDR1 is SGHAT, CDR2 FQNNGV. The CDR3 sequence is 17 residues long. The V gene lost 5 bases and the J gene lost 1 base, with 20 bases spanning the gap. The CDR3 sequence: CASSPRRGLAGQETQYF. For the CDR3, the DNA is TGTGCCAGCAGCCCCAGAAGGGGGCTAGCGGGCCAAGAGACCCAGTACTTC.

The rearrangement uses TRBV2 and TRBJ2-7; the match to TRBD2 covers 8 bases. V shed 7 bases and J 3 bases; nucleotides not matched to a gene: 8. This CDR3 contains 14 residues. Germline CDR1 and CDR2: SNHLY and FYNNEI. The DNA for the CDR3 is TGTGCCAGCACGGGGGGGACCATAATCTACGAGCAGTACTTC. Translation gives CASTGGTIIYEQYF. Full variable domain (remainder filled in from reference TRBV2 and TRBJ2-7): EPEVTQTPSHQVTQMGQEVILRCVPISNHLYFYWYRQILGQKVEFLVSFYNNEISEKSEIFDDQFSVERPDGSNFTLKIRSTKLEDSAMYFCASTGGTIIYEQYFGPGTRLTVT.

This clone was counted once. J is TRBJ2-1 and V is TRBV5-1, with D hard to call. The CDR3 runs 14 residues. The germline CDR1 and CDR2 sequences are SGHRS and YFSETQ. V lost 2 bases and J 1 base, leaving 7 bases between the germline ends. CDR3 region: CASSFGDSYNEQFF. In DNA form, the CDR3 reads TGCGCCAGCAGCTTCGGAGATTCCTACAATGAGCAGTTCTTC.

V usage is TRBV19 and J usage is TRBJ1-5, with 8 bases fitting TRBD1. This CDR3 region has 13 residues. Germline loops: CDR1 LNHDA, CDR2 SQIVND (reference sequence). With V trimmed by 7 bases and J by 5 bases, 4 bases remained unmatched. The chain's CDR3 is CASTDRGYQPQHF. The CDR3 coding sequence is TGTGCCAGTACCGACAGGGGTTATCAGCCCCAGCATTTT.

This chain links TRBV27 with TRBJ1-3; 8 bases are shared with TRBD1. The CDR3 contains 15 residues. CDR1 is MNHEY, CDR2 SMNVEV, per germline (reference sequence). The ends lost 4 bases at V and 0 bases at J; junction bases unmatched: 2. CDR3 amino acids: CASSSGTGSGNTIYF. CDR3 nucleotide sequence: TGTGCCAGCAGTTCAGGGACAGGCTCTGGAAACACCATATATTTT.

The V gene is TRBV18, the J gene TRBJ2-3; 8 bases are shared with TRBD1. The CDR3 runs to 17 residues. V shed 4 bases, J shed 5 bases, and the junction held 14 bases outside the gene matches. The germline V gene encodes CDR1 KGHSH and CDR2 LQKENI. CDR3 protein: CASSQKQGALGVDTQYF. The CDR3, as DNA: TGTGCCAGCTCACAAAAGCAGGGGGCGCTTGGTGTAGATACGCAGTATTTT.

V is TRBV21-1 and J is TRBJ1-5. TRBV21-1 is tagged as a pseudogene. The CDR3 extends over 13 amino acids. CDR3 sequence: CASTSRGDQPQHF. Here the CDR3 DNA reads TGTGCCAGCACCTCTCGGGGGGATCAGCCCCAGCATTTT.

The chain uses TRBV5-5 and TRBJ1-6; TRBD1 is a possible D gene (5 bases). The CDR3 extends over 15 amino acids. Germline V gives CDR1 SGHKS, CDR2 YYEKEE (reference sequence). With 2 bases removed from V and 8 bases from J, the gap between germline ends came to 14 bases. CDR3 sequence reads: CASSFSPRVDSPLHF. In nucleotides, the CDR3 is TGTGCCAGCAGCTTCTCTCCCAGGGTTGATTCACCCCTCCACTTT.

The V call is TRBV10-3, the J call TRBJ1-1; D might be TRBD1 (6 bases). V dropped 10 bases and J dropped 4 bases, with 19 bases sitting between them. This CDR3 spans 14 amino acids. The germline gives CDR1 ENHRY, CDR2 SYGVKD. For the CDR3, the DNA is TGTGCCACCCGGGGGGGTCAGGGGAGCACTGAAGCTTTCTTT. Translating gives CATRGGQGSTEAFF.

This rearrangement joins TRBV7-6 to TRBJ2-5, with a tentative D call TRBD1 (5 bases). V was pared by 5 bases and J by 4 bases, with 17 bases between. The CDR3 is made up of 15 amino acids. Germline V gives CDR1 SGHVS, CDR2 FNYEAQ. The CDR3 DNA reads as TGTGCCAGCAGCGGCAGGGTCTCCCTAGGAGAGACCCAGTACTTC. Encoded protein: CASSGRVSLGETQYF.

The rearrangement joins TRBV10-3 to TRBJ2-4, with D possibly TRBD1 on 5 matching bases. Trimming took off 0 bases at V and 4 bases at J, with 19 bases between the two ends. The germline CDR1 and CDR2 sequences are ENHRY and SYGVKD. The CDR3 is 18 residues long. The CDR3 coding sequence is TGTGCCATCAGTGAGTCGGTAGAAGGGGCCTCTCATAAAAACATTCAGTACTTC. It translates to CAISESVEGASHKNIQYF.